This T cell receptor (beta chain) was sequenced for a study of OX40 agonist ivuxolimab in advanced cancers. Study overall: Past anti-PD-1, anti-PD-L1 or anti-CTLA-4 therapy was accepted, and 40% had received some.

V gave up 2 bases and J gave up 3 bases; unmatched junction bases: 9. The germline CDR1 and CDR2 sequences are LNHDA and SQIVND (reference sequence). The length of the CDR3 is 16 residues. Sequencing was performed with immunoSEQ multiplex PCR; in TCRdb, only in-frame clones are kept and a portion is missing. The data show about 67,000 clones, with around 82% seen just once and approximately 8% held by the top ten. The chain links TRBV19 to TRBJ2-7; 8 bases fit TRBD1. Sequences were derived from CD4+ or CD8+ T cells sorted from blood, sampled in a trial of the OX40 agonist ivuxolimab. The TCR originated in an adult with an advanced solid tumor such as melanoma, head and neck, liver or kidney cancer. The CDR3 region has the DNA TGTGCCAGTAGTATATCACCGACAGGGGAACGCTACGAGCAGTACTTC. Amino acids: CASSISPTGERYEQYF. Variable domain in full (rest from reference TRBV19 and TRBJ2-7): DGGITQSPKYLFRKEGQNVTLSCEQNLNHDAMYWYRQDPGQGLRLIYYSQIVNDFQKGDIAEGYSVSREKKESFPLTVTSAQKNPTAFYLCASSISPTGERYEQYFGPGTRLTVT.